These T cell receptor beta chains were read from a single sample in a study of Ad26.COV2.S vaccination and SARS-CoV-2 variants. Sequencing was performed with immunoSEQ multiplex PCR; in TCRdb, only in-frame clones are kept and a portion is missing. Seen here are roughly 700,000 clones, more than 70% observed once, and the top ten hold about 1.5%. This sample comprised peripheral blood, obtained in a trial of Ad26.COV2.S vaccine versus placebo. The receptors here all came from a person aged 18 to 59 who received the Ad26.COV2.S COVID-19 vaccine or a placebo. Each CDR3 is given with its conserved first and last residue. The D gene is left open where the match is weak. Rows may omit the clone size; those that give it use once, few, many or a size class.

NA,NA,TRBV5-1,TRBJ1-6,CASSSTGDYNSPLHF,TGCGCCAGCAGCTCGACAGGAGATTATAATTCACCCCTCCACTTT
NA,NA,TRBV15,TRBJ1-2,CATSRDLGVKGDGYTF,TGTGCCACCAGCAGAGATCTCGGGGTTAAAGGTGATGGCTACACCTTC
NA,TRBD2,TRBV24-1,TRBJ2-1,CATGGEKPYNEQFF,TGTGCCACCGGGGGGGAGAAACCCTACAATGAGCAGTTCTTC
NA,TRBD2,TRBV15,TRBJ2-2,CATSRDGELAGGGELFF,TGTGCCACCAGCAGAGATGGAGAACTAGCGGGCGGCGGGGAGCTGTTTTTT
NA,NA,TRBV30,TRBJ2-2,CAWSVRVDTGELFF,TGTGCCTGGAGTGTCCGAGTTGACACCGGGGAGCTGTTTTTT
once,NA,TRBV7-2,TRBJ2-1,CASSLVRNEQFF,TGTGCCAGCAGCTTAGTTAGAAATGAGCAGTTCTTC
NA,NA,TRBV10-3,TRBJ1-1,CAISRQESTMNTEAFF,TGTGCCATCAGTCGACAGGAGAGTACTATGAACACTGAAGCTTTCTTT
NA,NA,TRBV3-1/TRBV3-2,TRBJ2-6,CASSPGDSGANVLTF,TGTGCCAGCAGCCCTGGGGACTCTGGGGCCAACGTCCTGACTTTC
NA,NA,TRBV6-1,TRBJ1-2,CASSDGTYTHYGYTF,TGTGCCAGCAGTGACGGGACCTACACCCACTATGGCTACACCTTC
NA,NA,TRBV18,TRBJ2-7,CASSPRGGIYEQYF,TGTGCCAGCTCACCTCGAGGGGGGATCTACGAGCAGTACTTC
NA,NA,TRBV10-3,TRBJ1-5,CAISESGDQPQHF,TGTGCCATCAGTGAGTCCGGAGATCAGCCCCAGCATTTT
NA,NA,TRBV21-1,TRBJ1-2,CASSKEDGNYGYTF,TGTGCCAGCAGCAAGGAAGACGGTAACTATGGCTACACCTTC
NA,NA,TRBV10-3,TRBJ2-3,CAISAQGGYGDTQYF,TGTGCCATCAGTGCCCAGGGGGGCTACGGGGATACGCAGTATTTT
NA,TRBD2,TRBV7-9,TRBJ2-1,CASRPSGGRDNEQFF,TGTGCCAGCAGACCGAGCGGGGGGCGAGACAATGAGCAGTTCTTC
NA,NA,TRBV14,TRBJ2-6,CASSPSSTGSGANVLTF,TGTGCCAGCAGCCCTTCTTCAACTGGCTCTGGGGCCAACGTCCTGACTTTC
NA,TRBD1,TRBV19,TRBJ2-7,CASSRTGTGTYEQYF,TGTGCCAGTAGCAGAACCGGGACAGGAACTTACGAGCAGTACTTC
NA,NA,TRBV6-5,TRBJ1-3,CASSYSPGALGNTIYF,TGTGCCAGCAGTTACTCCCCCGGTGCTCTTGGAAACACCATATATTTT
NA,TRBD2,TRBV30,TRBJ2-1,CAWSELAGGNEQFF,TGTGCCTGGAGCGAACTAGCGGGAGGCAATGAGCAGTTCTTC
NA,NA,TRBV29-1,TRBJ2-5,CSVRTWEETQYF,TGCAGCGTCAGGACCTGGGAAGAGACCCAGTACTTC
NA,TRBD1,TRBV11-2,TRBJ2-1,CASSLATLRTGGREQFF,TGTGCCAGCAGCTTAGCCACTCTACGGACAGGGGGGCGCGAGCAGTTCTTC
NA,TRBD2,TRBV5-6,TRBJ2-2,CASSLLAGGPGELFF,TGTGCCAGCAGCTTACTAGCGGGAGGGCCCGGGGAGCTGTTTTTT
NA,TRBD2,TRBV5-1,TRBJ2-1,CASSSGLADYNEQFF,TGCGCCAGCAGCTCTGGACTAGCGGATTACAATGAGCAGTTCTTC
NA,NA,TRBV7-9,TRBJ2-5,CASSPYGEVQETQYF,TGTGCCAGCAGCCCCTATGGAGAAGTCCAAGAGACCCAGTACTTC
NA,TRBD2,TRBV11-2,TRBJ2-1,CASSLVASGRGHEQFF,TGTGCCAGCAGCTTAGTGGCTAGCGGGAGGGGGCATGAGCAGTTCTTC
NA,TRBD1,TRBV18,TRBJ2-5,CASSPKIPGQQETQYF,TGTGCCAGCTCACCAAAAATTCCGGGACAGCAAGAGACCCAGTACTTC
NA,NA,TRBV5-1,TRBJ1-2,CASSLSPRGANYGYTF,TGCGCCAGCAGCTTGTCCCCGCGGGGAGCTAACTATGGCTACACCTTC
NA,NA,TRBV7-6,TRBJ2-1,CASSLFSSADYNEQFF,TGTGCCAGCAGCTTATTCAGCTCAGCGGACTACAATGAGCAGTTCTTC
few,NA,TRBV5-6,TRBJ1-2,CASSLSLIGGYTF,TGTGCCAGCAGCTTGAGCCTCATAGGTGGCTACACCTTC
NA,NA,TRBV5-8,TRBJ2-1,CASSQGYSLSQGQFF,TGTGCCAGCAGCCAGGGCTACTCCCTTTCGCAAGGGCAGTTCTTC
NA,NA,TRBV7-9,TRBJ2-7,CASSTDQGIFEQYF,TGTGCCAGCAGCACTGATCAGGGTATATTCGAGCAGTACTTC
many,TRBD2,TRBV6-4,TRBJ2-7,CASSDGLAGGPQYF,TGTGCCAGCAGTGACGGGCTAGCGGGGGGCCCCCAGTACTTC
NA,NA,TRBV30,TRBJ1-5,CAYRAYSNQPQHF,TGTGCCTACAGGGCTTATAGCAATCAGCCCCAGCATTTT
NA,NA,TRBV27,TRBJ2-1,CASSFRTDYNEQFF,TGTGCCAGCAGTTTCCGGACAGACTACAATGAGCAGTTCTTC
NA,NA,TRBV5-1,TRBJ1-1,CASSLVGYAEAFF,TGCGCCAGCAGCTTGGTTGGGTATGCTGAAGCTTTCTTT
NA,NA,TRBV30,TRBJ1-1,CAWRTQGRDTEAFF,TGTGCCTGGAGAACACAGGGAAGGGACACTGAAGCTTTCTTT
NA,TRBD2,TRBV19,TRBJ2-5,CASSPLAGFPSGTQYF,TGTGCCAGTAGTCCTCTAGCGGGGTTTCCAAGTGGGACCCAGTACTTC
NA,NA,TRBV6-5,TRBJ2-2,CASSRGGTTAGELFF,TGTGCCAGCAGCCGAGGGGGGACTACTGCCGGGGAGCTGTTTTTT
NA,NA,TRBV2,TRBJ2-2,CASSLVYLGTGELFF,TGTGCCAGCAGCCTAGTCTACTTGGGCACCGGGGAGCTGTTTTTT
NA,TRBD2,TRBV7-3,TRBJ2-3,CASSLRGSAVGTDTQYF,TGTGCCAGCAGCTTACGCGGGAGCGCGGTGGGCACAGATACGCAGTATTTT
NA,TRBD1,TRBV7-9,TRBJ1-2,CASSSTDREAGYTF,TGTGCCAGCAGCTCCACAGACAGGGAGGCCGGCTACACCTTC
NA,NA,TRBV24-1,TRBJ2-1,CATSGDPSLDEQFF,TGTGCCACCAGTGGGGACCCATCTTTAGATGAGCAGTTCTTC
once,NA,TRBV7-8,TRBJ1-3,CASSQRAGSGNTIYF,TGTGCCAGCAGCCAAAGGGCGGGCTCTGGAAACACCATATATTTT
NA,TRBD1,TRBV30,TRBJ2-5,CAWSGADPAGGMRKTQYF,TGTGCCTGGAGTGGAGCCGACCCTGCAGGGGGCATGAGGAAGACCCAGTACTTC
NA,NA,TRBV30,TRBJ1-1,CAWSDRVSNTEAFF,TGTGCCTGGAGTGATAGGGTTTCGAACACTGAAGCTTTCTTT
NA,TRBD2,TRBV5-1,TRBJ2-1,CASSFLAGNSYNEQFF,TGCGCCAGCAGCTTTTTAGCGGGGAATTCCTACAATGAGCAGTTCTTC
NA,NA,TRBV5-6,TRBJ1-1,CASSLDPEDTEAFF,TGTGCCAGCAGCTTGGACCCTGAGGACACTGAAGCTTTCTTT
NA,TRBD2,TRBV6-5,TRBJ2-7,CASRASGNYEQYF,TGTGCCAGCAGGGCTAGCGGGAACTACGAGCAGTACTTC
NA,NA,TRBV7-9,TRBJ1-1,CASSRGSTEAFF,TGTGCCAGCAGCCGCGGGAGCACTGAAGCTTTCTTT
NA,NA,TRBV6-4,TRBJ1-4,CASSQREKLFF,TGTGCCAGCAGTCAAAGGGAAAAACTGTTTTTT
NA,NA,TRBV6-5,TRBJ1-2,CASRDRDMQGHGYTF,TGTGCCAGCAGGGATAGGGACATGCAAGGACATGGCTACACCTTC
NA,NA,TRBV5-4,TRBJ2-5,CASSGGRDRYQETQYF,TGTGCCAGCAGCGGGGGGAGGGACAGGTACCAAGAGACCCAGTACTTC
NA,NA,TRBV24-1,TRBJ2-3,CATSGGVSGTDTQYF,TGTGCCACCTCAGGGGGGGTTAGTGGCACAGATACGCAGTATTTT
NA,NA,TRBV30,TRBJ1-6,CAWSFGYSPLHF,TGTGCCTGGAGTTTCGGGTATTCACCCCTCCACTTT
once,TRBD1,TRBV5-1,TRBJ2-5,CASSSGQGTRETQYF,TGCGCCAGCAGCTCGGGACAGGGGACGCGGGAGACCCAGTACTTC
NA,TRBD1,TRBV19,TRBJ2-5,CASSLATGSETQYF,TGTGCCAGTAGTCTTGCGACAGGGTCGGAGACCCAGTACTTC
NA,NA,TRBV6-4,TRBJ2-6,CASSDSTSSGANVLTF,TGTGCCAGCAGCGACAGTACCTCCTCTGGGGCCAACGTCCTGACTTTC
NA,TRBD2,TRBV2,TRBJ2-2,CASSFPSGRASPGELFF,TGTGCCAGCAGTTTCCCTAGCGGGAGGGCCTCACCCGGGGAGCTGTTTTTT
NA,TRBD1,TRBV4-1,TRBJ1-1,CASSQAGQGAVAFF,TGCGCCAGCAGCCAGGCAGGTCAGGGGGCTGTTGCTTTCTTT
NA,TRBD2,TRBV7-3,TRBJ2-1,CASSPGGVSVREQFF,TGTGCCAGCAGCCCCGGGGGGGTTTCTGTCCGCGAGCAGTTCTTC
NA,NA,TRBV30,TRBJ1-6,CAWSVGRDNSPLHF,TGTGCCTGGAGTGTAGGCCGGGATAATTCACCCCTCCACTTT